Listed below are T cell receptor beta chains from one sample, sequenced in a study of T cells in Graves' hyperthyroidism and ophthalmopathy. TCRdb passed the multiplex PCR reads through MiXCR, listing each CDR3 protein once. The sample holds 250,000 to 300,000 distinct CDR3 sequences, approximately 13% seen once. The sequenced material came from blood. These receptors came from a woman in her forties with Graves' hyperthyroidism. Both conserved end residues are trimmed from each CDR3. Not every row has a clone size; where given, it reads once, few, many or a size class.

v_call: TRBV2; j_call: TRBJ1-5; clone_size: many; cdr3_aa: ASNGGSNQPQH
v_call: TRBV9; j_call: TRBJ2-7; clone_size: few; cdr3_aa: ASSSQGSSYEQY
v_call: TRBV14; j_call: TRBJ2-5; clone_size: few; cdr3_aa: ASSQERPGTHQETQY
v_call: TRBV7-7; j_call: TRBJ1-5; clone_size: few; cdr3_aa: ASSRRRRTGESNQPQH
v_call: TRBV5-1; j_call: TRBJ2-3; clone_size: few; cdr3_aa: ASSLVEREIPDTQY
v_call: TRBV3-1; j_call: TRBJ1-1; clone_size: many; cdr3_aa: ASSQAVGRFKRPPKI
v_call: TRBV7-9; j_call: TRBJ2-5; clone_size: few; cdr3_aa: ASSFGTSGRGEETQY
v_call: TRBV6-1; j_call: TRBJ2-1; clone_size: many; cdr3_aa: ASSAGTATNNEQF
v_call: TRBV6-1; j_call: TRBJ1-1; clone_size: many; cdr3_aa: ASIPRTAGNTEAF
v_call: TRBV7-2; j_call: TRBJ2-5; clone_size: many; cdr3_aa: ASSRAGTQETQY
v_call: TRBV18; j_call: TRBJ2-1; clone_size: -; cdr3_aa: ASSPPLGRGLNEQF
v_call: TRBV12-3/TRBV12-4; j_call: TRBJ2-7; clone_size: many; cdr3_aa: ASSLKGHYEQY
v_call: TRBV2; j_call: TRBJ1-2; clone_size: many; cdr3_aa: ASSEQGAHYGYT
v_call: TRBV28; j_call: TRBJ1-3; clone_size: many; cdr3_aa: ASKWSPGNTIY
v_call: TRBV2; j_call: TRBJ2-3; clone_size: many; cdr3_aa: ASSRTGSGQY
v_call: TRBV5-1; j_call: TRBJ2-1; clone_size: many; cdr3_aa: ASSPMGTDNEQF
v_call: TRBV5-5; j_call: TRBJ2-7; clone_size: many; cdr3_aa: ASSSLGYGEEY
v_call: TRBV6-1; j_call: TRBJ2-7; clone_size: many; cdr3_aa: ASLRTEDPYEQY
v_call: TRBV6-1; j_call: TRBJ2-2; clone_size: -; cdr3_aa: ASNPIIRKDTGELF
v_call: TRBV7-2; j_call: TRBJ2-1; clone_size: many; cdr3_aa: ASSLGGLAGFEQF
v_call: TRBV7-2; j_call: TRBJ2-1; clone_size: many; cdr3_aa: ASSLVREQF
v_call: TRBV2; j_call: TRBJ1-5; clone_size: many; cdr3_aa: ASSEGQGLNRPQH
v_call: TRBV20-1; j_call: TRBJ1-5; clone_size: many; cdr3_aa: SARDPRGQQPQH
v_call: TRBV5-5; j_call: TRBJ2-5; clone_size: many; cdr3_aa: ASSYRGQTQY
v_call: TRBV28; j_call: TRBJ1-1; clone_size: many; cdr3_aa: ATTGHSNTEAF
v_call: TRBV6-1; j_call: TRBJ1-2; clone_size: many; cdr3_aa: ASSERAGNGYT
v_call: TRBV15; j_call: TRBJ2-1; clone_size: many; cdr3_aa: ATSKVFGNEQF
v_call: TRBV29-1; j_call: TRBJ2-1; clone_size: -; cdr3_aa: SGRLAGVGGNKQF
v_call: TRBV28; j_call: TRBJ2-3; clone_size: few; cdr3_aa: ASSPRRITDTQY
v_call: TRBV7-9; j_call: TRBJ2-3; clone_size: many; cdr3_aa: ASSTASGRGPDTQY
v_call: TRBV19; j_call: TRBJ1-5; clone_size: few; cdr3_aa: ASSNSGTRNQPQH
v_call: TRBV5-8; j_call: TRBJ2-3; clone_size: few; cdr3_aa: ASSLEGRFNTDTQY
v_call: TRBV2; j_call: TRBJ2-1; clone_size: many; cdr3_aa: ASSGQNEQF
v_call: TRBV18; j_call: TRBJ2-2; clone_size: few; cdr3_aa: ASSPNDGTGELF
v_call: TRBV6-5; j_call: TRBJ1-6; clone_size: many; cdr3_aa: ASSSRGQAINSPLH
v_call: TRBV30; j_call: TRBJ1-1; clone_size: -; cdr3_aa: AWSLRGKILNTEAF
v_call: TRBV2; j_call: TRBJ1-3; clone_size: few; cdr3_aa: ASSEVRPKTTIY
v_call: TRBV12-3/TRBV12-4; j_call: TRBJ2-7; clone_size: many; cdr3_aa: ASSLRDEQY
v_call: TRBV28; j_call: TRBJ2-7; clone_size: many; cdr3_aa: ASSFPGYEQY
v_call: TRBV7-2; j_call: TRBJ2-5; clone_size: few; cdr3_aa: ASSSGQGAGETQY
v_call: TRBV7-6; j_call: TRBJ2-3; clone_size: many; cdr3_aa: ASSPSAGEHTDTQY
v_call: TRBV11-2; j_call: TRBJ1-1; clone_size: many; cdr3_aa: ASSYTGTATEAF
v_call: TRBV27; j_call: TRBJ2-3; clone_size: many; cdr3_aa: ASSLLGSSGGIHTQY
v_call: TRBV7-2; j_call: TRBJ2-1; clone_size: few; cdr3_aa: ASSSSRLASWEQF
v_call: TRBV6-2/TRBV6-3; j_call: TRBJ2-7; clone_size: many; cdr3_aa: ASSYYLPSGEQY